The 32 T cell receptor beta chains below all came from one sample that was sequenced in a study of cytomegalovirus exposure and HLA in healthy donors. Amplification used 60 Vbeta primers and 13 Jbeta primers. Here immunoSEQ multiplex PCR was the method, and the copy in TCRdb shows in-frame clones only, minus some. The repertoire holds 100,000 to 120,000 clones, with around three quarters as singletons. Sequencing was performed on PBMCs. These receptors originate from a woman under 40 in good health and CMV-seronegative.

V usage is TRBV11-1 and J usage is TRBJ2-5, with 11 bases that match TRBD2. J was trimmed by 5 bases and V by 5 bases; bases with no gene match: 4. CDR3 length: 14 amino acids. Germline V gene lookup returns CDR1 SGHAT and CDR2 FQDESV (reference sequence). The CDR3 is CASSDRTSGETQYF. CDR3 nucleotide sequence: TGTGCCAGCAGCGATCGGACTAGCGGGGAGACCCAGTACTTC.

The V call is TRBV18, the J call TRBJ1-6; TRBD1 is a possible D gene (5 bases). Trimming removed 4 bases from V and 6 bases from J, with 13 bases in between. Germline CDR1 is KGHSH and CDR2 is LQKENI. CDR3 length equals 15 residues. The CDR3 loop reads CASSRGGISNSPLHF. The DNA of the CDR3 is TGTGCCAGCTCACGCGGGGGGATAAGTAATTCACCCCTCCACTTT.

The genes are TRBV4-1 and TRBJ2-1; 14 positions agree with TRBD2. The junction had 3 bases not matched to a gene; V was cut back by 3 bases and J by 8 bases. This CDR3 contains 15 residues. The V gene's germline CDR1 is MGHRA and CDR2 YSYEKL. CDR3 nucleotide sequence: TGCGCCAGCAGCCAGCGACTAGCGGGAGGGGATGAGCAGTTCTTC. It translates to CASSQRLAGGDEQFF.

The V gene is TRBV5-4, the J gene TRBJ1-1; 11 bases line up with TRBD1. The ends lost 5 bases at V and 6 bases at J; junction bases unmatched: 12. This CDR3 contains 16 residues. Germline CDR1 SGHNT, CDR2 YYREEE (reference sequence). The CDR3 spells CASRPGTGGFFSEAFF. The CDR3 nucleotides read TGTGCCAGCAGACCCGGGACAGGGGGTTTCTTTTCTGAAGCTTTCTTT.

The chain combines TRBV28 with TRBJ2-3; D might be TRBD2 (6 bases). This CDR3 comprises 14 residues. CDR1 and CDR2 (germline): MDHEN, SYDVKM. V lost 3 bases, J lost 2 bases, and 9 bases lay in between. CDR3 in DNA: TGTGCCAGCAGTTTGGGCGGGGCCACAGATACGCAGTATTTT. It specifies CASSLGGATDTQYF.

CDR3 nucleotide sequence: TGTGCCAGCAGGTCAGGTTTCTACGAGCAGTACTTC. Translated, it gives CASRSGFYEQYF. This chain connects TRBV28 to TRBJ2-7; D gene uncertain. V shed 6 bases and J shed 3 bases, with 9 bases lying between them. Germline CDR1 MDHEN, CDR2 SYDVKM. The CDR3 spans 12 residues.

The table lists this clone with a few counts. The CDR3 spells CASSERDLDTDTQYF. The CDR3 bases are TGTGCCAGCAGCGAGCGGGACTTGGACACAGATACGCAGTATTTT. The chain couples TRBV9 to TRBJ2-3, with TRBD2 matching 7 bases. The trim removed 3 bases at V and 2 bases at J, leaving 6 bases unmatched. The CDR3 loop spans 15 amino acids. Germline CDR1 and CDR2: SGDLS and YYNGEE.

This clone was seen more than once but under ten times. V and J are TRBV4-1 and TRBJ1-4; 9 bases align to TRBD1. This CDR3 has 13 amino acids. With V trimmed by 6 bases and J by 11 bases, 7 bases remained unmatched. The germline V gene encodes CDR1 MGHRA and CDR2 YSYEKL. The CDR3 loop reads CASSGTGGWKLFF. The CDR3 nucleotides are TGCGCCAGCAGTGGAACAGGGGGCTGGAAACTGTTTTTT.

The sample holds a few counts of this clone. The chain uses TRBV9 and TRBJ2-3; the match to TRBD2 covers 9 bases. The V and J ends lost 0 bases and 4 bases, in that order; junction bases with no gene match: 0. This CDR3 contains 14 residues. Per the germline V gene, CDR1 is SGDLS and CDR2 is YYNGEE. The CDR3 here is CASSVASGADTQYF. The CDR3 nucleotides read TGTGCCAGCAGCGTAGCTAGCGGGGCAGATACGCAGTATTTT.

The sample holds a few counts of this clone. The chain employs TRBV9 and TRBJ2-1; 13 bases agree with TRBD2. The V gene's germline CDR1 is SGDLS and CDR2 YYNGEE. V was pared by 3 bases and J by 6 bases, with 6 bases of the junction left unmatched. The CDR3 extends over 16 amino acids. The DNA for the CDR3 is TGTGCCAGCAGCGCAATGGGGACTAGCGGGGCCAATGAGCAGTTCTTC. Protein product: CASSAMGTSGANEQFF.

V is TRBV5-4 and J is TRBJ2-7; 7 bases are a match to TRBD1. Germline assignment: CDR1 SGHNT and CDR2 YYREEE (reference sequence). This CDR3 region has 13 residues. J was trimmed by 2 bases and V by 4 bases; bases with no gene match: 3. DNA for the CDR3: TGTGCCAGCAGCCGGGGACAGCCCTACGAGCAGTACTTC. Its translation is CASSRGQPYEQYF.

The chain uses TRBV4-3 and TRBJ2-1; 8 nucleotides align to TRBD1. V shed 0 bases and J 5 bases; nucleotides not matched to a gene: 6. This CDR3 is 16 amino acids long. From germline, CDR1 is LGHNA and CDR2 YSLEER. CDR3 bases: TGCGCCAGCAGCCAAGATCTGGACAGGGTTAACAATGAGCAGTTCTTC. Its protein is CASSQDLDRVNNEQFF.

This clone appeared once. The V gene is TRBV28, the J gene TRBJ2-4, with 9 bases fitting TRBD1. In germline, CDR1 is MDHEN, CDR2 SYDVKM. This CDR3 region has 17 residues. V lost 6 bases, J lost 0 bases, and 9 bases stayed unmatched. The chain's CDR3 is CASSNTGGRGAKNIQYF. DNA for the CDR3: TGTGCCAGCAGCAACACAGGGGGCAGGGGAGCCAAAAACATTCAGTACTTC.

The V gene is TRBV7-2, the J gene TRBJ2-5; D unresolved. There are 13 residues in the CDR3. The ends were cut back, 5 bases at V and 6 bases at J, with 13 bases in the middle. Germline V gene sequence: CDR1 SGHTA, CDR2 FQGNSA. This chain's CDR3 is CASSKTWRQTQYF. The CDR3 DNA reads TGTGCCAGCAGCAAAACCTGGCGGCAGACCCAGTACTTC.

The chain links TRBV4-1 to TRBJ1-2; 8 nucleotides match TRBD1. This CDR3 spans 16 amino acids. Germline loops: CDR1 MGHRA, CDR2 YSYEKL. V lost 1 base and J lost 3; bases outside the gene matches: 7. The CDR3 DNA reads TGCGCCAGCAGCCAAGGTTACAGGGGGTGGGACTATGGCTACACCTTC. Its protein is CASSQGYRGWDYGYTF.

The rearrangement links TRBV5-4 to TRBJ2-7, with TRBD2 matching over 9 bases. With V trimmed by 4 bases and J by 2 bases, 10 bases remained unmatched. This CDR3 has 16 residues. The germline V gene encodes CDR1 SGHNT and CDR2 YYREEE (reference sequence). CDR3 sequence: CASSHKAGGFTYEQYF. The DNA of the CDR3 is TGTGCCAGCAGCCACAAAGCGGGAGGCTTTACCTACGAGCAGTACTTC.

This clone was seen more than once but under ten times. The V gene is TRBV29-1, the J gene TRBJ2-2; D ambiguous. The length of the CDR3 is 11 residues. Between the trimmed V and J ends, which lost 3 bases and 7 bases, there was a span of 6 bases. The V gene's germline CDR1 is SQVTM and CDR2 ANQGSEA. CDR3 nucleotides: TGCAGCGTTGATAGTTTCGGGGAGCTGTTTTTT. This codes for CSVDSFGELFF.

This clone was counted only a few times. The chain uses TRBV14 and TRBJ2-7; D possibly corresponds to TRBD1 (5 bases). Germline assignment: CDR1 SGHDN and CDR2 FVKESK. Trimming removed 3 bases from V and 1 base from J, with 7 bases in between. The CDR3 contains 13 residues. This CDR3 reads CASSHQGSYEQYF. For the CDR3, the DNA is TGTGCCAGCAGCCATCAGGGTTCCTACGAGCAGTACTTC.

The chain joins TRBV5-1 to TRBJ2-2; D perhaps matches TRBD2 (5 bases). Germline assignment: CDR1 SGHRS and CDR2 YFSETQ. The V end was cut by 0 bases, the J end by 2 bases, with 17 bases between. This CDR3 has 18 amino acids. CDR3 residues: CASSLGILGGLNTGELFF. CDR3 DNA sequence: TGCGCCAGCAGCTTGGGCATTCTTGGCGGGCTTAACACCGGGGAGCTGTTTTTT.

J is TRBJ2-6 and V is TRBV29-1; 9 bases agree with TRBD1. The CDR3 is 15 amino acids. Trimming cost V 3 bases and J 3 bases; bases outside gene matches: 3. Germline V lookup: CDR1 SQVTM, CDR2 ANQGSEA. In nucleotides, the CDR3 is TGCAGCGTTGAGACAGGGGGTTATGGGGCCAACGTCCTGACTTTC. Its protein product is CSVETGGYGANVLTF.

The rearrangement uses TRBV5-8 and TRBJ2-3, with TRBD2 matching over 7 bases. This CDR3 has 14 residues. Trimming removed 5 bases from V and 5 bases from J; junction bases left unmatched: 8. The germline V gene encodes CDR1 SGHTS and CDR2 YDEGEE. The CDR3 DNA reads TGTGCCAGCAGAAAGGTCGGGGGGATAGATACGCAGTATTTT. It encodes CASRKVGGIDTQYF.

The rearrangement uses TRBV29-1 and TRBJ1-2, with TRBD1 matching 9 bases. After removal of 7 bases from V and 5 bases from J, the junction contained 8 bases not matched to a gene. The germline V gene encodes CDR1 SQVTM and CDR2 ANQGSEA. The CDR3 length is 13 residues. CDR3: CSARDRAGYGYTF. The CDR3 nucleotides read TGCAGCGCCCGGGACAGGGCAGGTTATGGCTACACCTTC.

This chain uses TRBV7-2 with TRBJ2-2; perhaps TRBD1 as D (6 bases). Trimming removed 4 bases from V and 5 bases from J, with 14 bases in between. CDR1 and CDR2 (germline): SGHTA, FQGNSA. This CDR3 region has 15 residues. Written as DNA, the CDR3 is TGTGCCAGCAGCTCCACTGGGGGCGGAACCGGGGAGCTGTTTTTT. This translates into CASSSTGGGTGELFF.

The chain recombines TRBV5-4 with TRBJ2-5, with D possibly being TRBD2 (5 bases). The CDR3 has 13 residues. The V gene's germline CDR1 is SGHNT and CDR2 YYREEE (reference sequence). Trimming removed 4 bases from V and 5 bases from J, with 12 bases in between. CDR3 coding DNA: TGTGCCAGCAGCCCTACTAGTTCCGAGACCCAGTACTTC. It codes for CASSPTSSETQYF.

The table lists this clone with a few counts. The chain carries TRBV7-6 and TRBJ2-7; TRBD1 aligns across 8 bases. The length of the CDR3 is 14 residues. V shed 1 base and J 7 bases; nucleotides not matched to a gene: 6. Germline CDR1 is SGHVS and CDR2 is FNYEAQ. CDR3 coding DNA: TGTGCCAGCAGCTTAGGGCAGGGGGCTACTGAGCAGTACTTC. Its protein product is CASSLGQGATEQYF.

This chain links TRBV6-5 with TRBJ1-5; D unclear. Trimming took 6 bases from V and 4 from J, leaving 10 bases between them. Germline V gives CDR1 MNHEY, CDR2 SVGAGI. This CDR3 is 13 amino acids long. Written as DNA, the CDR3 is TGTGCCAGCAGCCCGAACAGAAATCAGCCCCAGCATTTT. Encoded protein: CASSPNRNQPQHF.

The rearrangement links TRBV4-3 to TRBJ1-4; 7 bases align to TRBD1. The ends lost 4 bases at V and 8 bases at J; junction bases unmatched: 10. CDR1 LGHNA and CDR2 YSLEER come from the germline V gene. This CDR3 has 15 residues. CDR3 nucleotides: TGCGCCAGCAGCCCAGGAGGGGGCGTCGGGGAAAAACTGTTTTTT. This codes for CASSPGGGVGEKLFF.

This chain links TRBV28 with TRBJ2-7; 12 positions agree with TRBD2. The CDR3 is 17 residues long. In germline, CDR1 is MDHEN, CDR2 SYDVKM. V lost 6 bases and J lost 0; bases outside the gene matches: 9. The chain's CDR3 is CASSRRLAGDTSYEQYF. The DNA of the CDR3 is TGTGCCAGCAGCCGCAGACTAGCGGGAGATACCTCCTACGAGCAGTACTTC.

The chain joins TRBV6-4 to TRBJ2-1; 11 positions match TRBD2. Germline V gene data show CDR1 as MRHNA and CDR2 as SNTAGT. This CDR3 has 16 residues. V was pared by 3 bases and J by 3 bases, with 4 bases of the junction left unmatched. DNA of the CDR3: TGTGCCAGCAGTGAGTCCACTAGCGGGGGCTACAATGAGCAGTTCTTC. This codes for CASSESTSGGYNEQFF.

The CDR3 DNA reads TGTGCCTGGAGTGTAGTTAGCGGGAGGGAAGATACGCAGTATTTT. Protein sequence: CAWSVVSGREDTQYF. The rearrangement links TRBV30 to TRBJ2-3; 11 bases are a match to TRBD2. Trimming at V came to 0 bases and at J to 5 bases, leaving 4 bases not matched to a gene. The CDR3 sequence is 15 residues long. From germline, CDR1 is GTSNPN and CDR2 SVGIG (reference sequence).

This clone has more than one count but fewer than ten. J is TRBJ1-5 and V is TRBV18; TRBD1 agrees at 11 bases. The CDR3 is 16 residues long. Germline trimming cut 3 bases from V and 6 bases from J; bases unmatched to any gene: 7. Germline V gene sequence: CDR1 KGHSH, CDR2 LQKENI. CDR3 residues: CASSPRRDRGTQPQHF. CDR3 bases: TGTGCCAGCTCACCTCGCCGGGACAGGGGGACTCAGCCCCAGCATTTT.

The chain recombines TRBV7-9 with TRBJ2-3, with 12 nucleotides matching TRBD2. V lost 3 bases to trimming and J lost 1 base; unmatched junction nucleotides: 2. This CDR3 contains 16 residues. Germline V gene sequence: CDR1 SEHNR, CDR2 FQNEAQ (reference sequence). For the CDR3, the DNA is TGTGCCAGCAGCTTGACTAGCGGGAGAGGCACAGATACGCAGTATTTT. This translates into CASSLTSGRGTDTQYF.